This note documents a single T cell receptor (beta chain) sequence. The protocol was immunoSEQ multiplex PCR, while the TCRdb copy is restricted to in-frame clones and leaves out a portion. The table includes roughly 220,000 clones, roughly 94% detected once. The CDR3 has 14 amino acids. The germline gives CDR1 SNHLY, CDR2 FYNNEI. Trimming cost V 3 bases and J 8 bases, with 11 bases left between them. The data are from a study of control samples from healthy donors and cancer patients. The chain couples TRBV2 to TRBJ1-6; D remains unclear. The TCR was taken from a man aged 45-60 years in good health. Sequencing was performed on blood. Written as DNA, the CDR3 is TGTGCCAGCAGTGAGCGGGCCCGAGATTCACCCCTCCACTTT. Protein: CASSERARDSPLHF.